The 15 T cell receptor beta chains below come from one sample, sequenced in a study of shared clonotypes between healthy human individuals. Assay: immunoSEQ multiplex PCR; the TCRdb copy retains only in-frame clones and omits some. The sample shows approximately 1,500,000 clones, 95% to 97% of them seen only once. The sample was naive CD4+ T cells sorted from blood. This sample's subset: CD45RA+ positively selected. Receptor source: a man aged 30 to 39 in good health.

The chain uses TRBV7-8 and TRBJ2-7; no definite D call. V was trimmed by 1 base and J by 6 bases, leaving 10 bases between them. The V gene's germline CDR1 is SGHVS and CDR2 FQNEAQ. The CDR3 spans 13 residues. CDR3 bases: TGTGCCAGCAGCTTAGGGCGCCTCTTCGAGCAGTACTTC. Translating gives CASSLGRLFEQYF.

About this clone: This CDR3 is also generated by other DNA sequences in the sample. The CDR3 sequence: CASSLGQATYEQYF. Here the CDR3 DNA reads TGCGCCAGCAGCTTGGGGCAGGCAACCTACGAGCAGTACTTC. V gene TRBV5-1 combines with J gene TRBJ2-7, with unresolved D. Trimming took 0 bases from V and 2 from J, leaving 9 bases between them. Germline loops: CDR1 SGHRS, CDR2 YFSETQ. The CDR3 consists of 14 residues.

Turning to this clone: Within the sample, other DNA sequences also encode this same CDR3. This chain joins TRBV2 and TRBJ1-2; D is possibly TRBD1 (6 bases). Trimming shortened V by 2 bases and J by 2 bases, and 6 bases separated the two germline ends. CDR3 length: 13 amino acids. Germline V lookup: CDR1 SNHLY, CDR2 FYNNEI. CDR3 in DNA: TGTGCCAGCAGTGAACAGGGGAACTATGGCTACACCTTC. This gives the protein CASSEQGNYGYTF.

The rearrangement joins TRBV28 to TRBJ2-6; a possible D gene is TRBD1 (6 bases). V lost 10 bases and J 1 base, leaving 17 bases between the germline ends. Germline V CDR1 and CDR2: MDHEN, SYDVKM. The length of the CDR3 is 16 residues. This CDR3 is CATSGTTTSGANVLTF. CDR3 nucleotides: TGTGCCACCTCCGGGACAACCACTTCTGGGGCCAACGTCCTGACTTTC. Together with reference TRBV28 and TRBJ2-6, the CDR3 gives the full variable domain: DVKVTQSSRYLVKRTGEKVFLECVQDMDHENMFWYRQDPGLGLRLIYFSYDVKMKEKGDIPEGYSVSREKKERFSLILESASTNQTSMYLCATSGTTTSGANVLTFGAGSRLTVL.

The chain links TRBV19 to TRBJ1-5, with D possibly being TRBD1 (6 bases). The V end lost 3 bases, the J end lost 7 bases, and 16 bases lay between the germline ends. CDR3 length: 15 amino acids. CDR1 LNHDA and CDR2 SQIVND come from the germline V gene (reference sequence). CDR3 nucleotides: TGTGCCAGTAGTATTCAAGGGCAGGGGAGGCAGCCCCAGCATTTT. Translating it yields CASSIQGQGRQPQHF.

This chain links TRBV7-9 with TRBJ2-2; 8 nucleotides line up with TRBD1. Germline V CDR1 and CDR2: SEHNR, FQNEAQ (reference sequence). The CDR3 has 18 amino acids. Trimming removed 6 bases from V and 2 bases from J; junction bases left unmatched: 14. For the CDR3, the DNA is TGTGCCAGCAGTCGACGACGACAGGGGAGAGGTAACACCGGGGAGCTGTTTTTT. It specifies CASSRRRQGRGNTGELFF.

J is TRBJ1-4 and V is TRBV9, with unresolved D. The germline gives CDR1 SGDLS, CDR2 YYNGEE. Trimming took 0 bases from V and 0 from J, leaving 9 bases between them. The CDR3 runs to 16 residues. CDR3 nucleotide sequence: TGTGCCAGCAGCGTAGGATGGAGAACAACTAATGAAAAACTGTTTTTT. Translation: CASSVGWRTTNEKLFF.

This sequence joins TRBV7-9 and TRBJ2-1, with TRBD2 matching over 8 bases. In germline, CDR1 is SEHNR, CDR2 FQNEAQ (reference sequence). The CDR3 spans 18 residues. V trimming: 5 bases; J trimming: 13 bases; junction bases outside the gene matches: 25. Here the CDR3 reads CASSASGRVVGTGGYQFF. The CDR3 DNA reads TGTGCCAGCAGCGCCTCTGGCAGGGTCGTCGGGACGGGAGGGTACCAGTTCTTC.

The CDR3, as DNA: TGTGCCAGCAGTCTGAGGGTTCTTCAGCCCCAGCATTTT. Protein sequence: CASSLRVLQPQHF. V and J are TRBV6-5 and TRBJ1-5; D remains ambiguous. Trimming took off 5 bases at V and 6 bases at J, with 11 bases between the two ends. Germline CDR1 MNHEY, CDR2 SVGAGI. The CDR3 is made up of 13 amino acids.

For this clone: Other DNA sequences in this specimen translate into the identical CDR3. J is TRBJ1-5 and V is TRBV19; D is unresolved. The V and J ends lost 1 base and 0 bases respectively, with 7 bases between them. This CDR3 comprises 15 residues. The germline V gene encodes CDR1 LNHDA and CDR2 SQIVND (reference sequence). The DNA of the CDR3 is TGTGCCAGTAGTATAGTGTCAGTTAGCAATCAGCCCCAGCATTTT. Translating it yields CASSIVSVSNQPQHF.

The rearrangement links TRBV20-1 to TRBJ2-1; D is ambiguous. CDR1 is DFQATT and CDR2 is SNEGSKA in the germline V gene (reference sequence). CDR3 length equals 10 residues. V lost 4 bases and J lost 9, with 7 bases in between. As DNA, the CDR3 is TGCAGTGCTATAAGGGCTGAGCAGTTCTTC. The encoded protein is CSAIRAEQFF.

The CDR3, as DNA: TGTGCCAGCAGCCTGCGGGGGGCCGGGCAAGAGACCCAGTACTTC. Amino acid sequence: CASSLRGAGQETQYF. The chain joins TRBV28 to TRBJ2-5; 8 bases are shared with TRBD2. This CDR3 is built from 15 residues. CDR1 is MDHEN and CDR2 is SYDVKM in the germline V gene. After removal of 6 bases from V and 2 bases from J, the junction contained 8 bases not matched to a gene.

This sequence joins TRBV7-2 and TRBJ2-7; 7 positions match TRBD1. The V segment lost 2 bases and the J segment 3 bases; nucleotides outside the gene matches: 10. Germline CDR1 reads SGHTA; CDR2 reads FQGNSA. The CDR3 covers 16 residues. DNA of the CDR3: TGTGCCAGCAGCTTAAGTTACAGGGGAGTGCGCTACGAGCAGTACTTC. Translating gives CASSLSYRGVRYEQYF.

The chain employs TRBV11-3 and TRBJ2-3; 9 bases fit TRBD2. CDR1 and CDR2 from the germline V gene are SGHNT and YENEEA. The length of the CDR3 is 16 residues. The trim removed 1 base at V and 2 bases at J, leaving 4 bases unmatched. The CDR3 nucleotides are TGTGCCAGCAGCTTAGGACTAGCGGAGGACACAGATACGCAGTATTTT. It yields the protein CASSLGLAEDTDTQYF.

The rearrangement links TRBV11-2 to TRBJ1-1, with a weak D call TRBD1 (5 bases). The CDR3 sequence is 15 residues long. Trimming took off 1 base at V and 2 bases at J, with 11 bases between the two ends. The V gene's germline CDR1 is SGHAT and CDR2 FQNNGV. The CDR3 reads CASSLGQTGNTEAFF. The CDR3 coding sequence is TGTGCCAGCAGCTTAGGTCAAACAGGAAACACTGAAGCTTTCTTT.